These T cell receptor beta chains were read from a single sample in a study of T cells in Graves' hyperthyroidism and ophthalmopathy. TCRdb reprocessed the multiplex PCR reads via MiXCR and lists one record per CDR3 protein. The top ten hold 6.5% to 9% of the sample, which has 500,000 to 750,000 distinct CDR3 sequences, over 12% seen once. The sample comprised blood. These receptors were taken from a young woman with Graves' ophthalmopathy. The CDR3 runs from the conserved cysteine through the conserved F or W. Fields, in order: CDR3 DNA, CDR3 protein, clone size, J gene, V gene, D gene. A D gene is named only where the DNA matches it firmly. Size is stated for part of the rows, as once, few or many counts, or as a class when the clone is expanded.

TGCAGCGTTGAGGGGGGGGGCCCCTACGAGCAGTACTTC,CSVEGGGPYEQYF,.,TRBJ2-7,TRBV29-1,.
TGTGCCAGCACCCGACAGGGGTGGGCCACTGAAGCTTTCTTT,CASTRQGWATEAFF,many,TRBJ1-1,TRBV6-2/TRBV6-3,TRBD1
TGCAGTGCTAGCGATCCGCGGACCGATAATGAAAAACTGTTTTTT,CSASDPRTDNEKLFF,many,TRBJ1-4,TRBV20-1,.
TGTGCCATCAGGAGGGACAGGGGAGGTACTGAAGCTTTCTTT,CAIRRDRGGTEAFF,many,TRBJ1-1,TRBV10-3,TRBD1
TGCAGCGTTGAACAAACTAACTATGGCTACACCTTC,CSVEQTNYGYTF,.,TRBJ1-2,TRBV29-1,.
TGTGCCAGCAGACTCATCTACGAGCAGTACTTC,CASRLIYEQYF,many,TRBJ2-7,TRBV2,.
TGTGCCAGCAGCTTCGGCACTGAAGCTCTCTTT,CASSFGTEALF,.,TRBJ1-1,TRBV27,.
TGTGCCAGCAGTTTCGGAGACAGGAACTATGGCTACACCTTC,CASSFGDRNYGYTF,many,TRBJ1-2,TRBV28,.
TGCAGTGCTACCACCGTGGGGGTTTTAACGGGATGGTATCCTAATGAGCAGTTCTTC,CSATTVGVLTGWYPNEQFF,.,TRBJ2-1,TRBV20-1,.
TGCGCCAGCAGCCCGGGACCCCTCCGGAGGGAGTGGACAGATACGCAGTATTTT,CASSPGPLRREWTDTQYF,.,TRBJ2-3,TRBV4-3,.
TGTGCCAGCAGCACACTAGCTTCTGGGAGGAGCCAAGAGACCCAGTACTTC,CASSTLASGRSQETQYF,many,TRBJ2-5,TRBV12-3/TRBV12-4,.
TGTGCCAGCAGCCAAGAACGGCGGACGCAGTATTTT,CASSQERRTQYF,many,TRBJ2-3,TRBV14,.
TGTGCCAGCAGTTTATTAGTAGCGGACAGCTCCTACGAGCAGTACTTC,CASSLLVADSSYEQYF,many,TRBJ2-7,TRBV28,.
TGTGCCAGCAGCCCAGAGCGGGTAGCGGGAGTTCGGAGGAGGATCTACGAGCAGTACTTC,CASSPERVAGVRRRIYEQYF,many,TRBJ2-7,TRBV7-8,TRBD2
TGTGCCATCAGTGAGGGACAGGGAACTGGAAACACCATATATTTT,CAISEGQGTGNTIYF,.,TRBJ1-3,TRBV10-3,TRBD1
TGCAGTGCTAGAGATCAAGACAGGGGAAACACTGAAGCTTTCTTT,CSARDQDRGNTEAFF,many,TRBJ1-1,TRBV20-1,TRBD1
TGTGCCAGTTACCGGGACAGGGGGAGCTATGGCTACACCTTC,CASYRDRGSYGYTF,.,TRBJ1-2,TRBV19,TRBD1
TGTGCCAGCAGCTTGGCTCCACGAAATGAGCAGTTCTTC,CASSLAPRNEQFF,many,TRBJ2-1,TRBV5-6,.
TGTGCCAGTAGCTCTTGGACGGTGAACACCGGGGAGCTGTTTTTT,CASSSWTVNTGELFF,few,TRBJ2-2,TRBV19,.
TGCGCCAGCAGGGAGAGGGCCGGCTATGATAATTCACCCCTCCACTTT,CASRERAGYDNSPLHF,.,TRBJ1-6,TRBV10-2,.
TGTGCCAGCAGCTCCCCCCCGAGACAGGGACTAAGATATGGCTACACCTTC,CASSSPPRQGLRYGYTF,once,TRBJ1-2,TRBV9,TRBD1
TGTGCCAGCAGAGATGCTGGGACTAGGGACACTGAAGCTTTCTTT,CASRDAGTRDTEAFF,.,TRBJ1-1,TRBV12-3/TRBV12-4,.
TGTGCCAGCAGCTTAGCGCAGGCGACTCGGAATGAGCAGTTCTTC,CASSLAQATRNEQFF,.,TRBJ2-1,TRBV7-7,.
TGCGCCAGCAGCCAACTGACGGGTACGGCTCGTGGCTACACCTTC,CASSQLTGTARGYTF,.,TRBJ1-2,TRBV4-1,.
TGTGCCAGCAGTTACCCCCTTGGACTAGCGGGAGGGCCCAAAAACATTCAGTACTTC,CASSYPLGLAGGPKNIQYF,many,TRBJ2-4,TRBV28,TRBD2
TGTGCCAGCAGAGCAGTCCAATTCTCCAATGAGCAGTTCTTC,CASRAVQFSNEQFF,many,TRBJ2-1,TRBV12-3/TRBV12-4,.
TGTGCCAGTAGTTCAACCGGGACAGGGGGACGGAATGAGCAGTTCTTC,CASSSTGTGGRNEQFF,few,TRBJ2-1,TRBV19,TRBD1
TGTACCAGCAGCCCTGGACGGTATAATTCACCCCTCCACTTT,CTSSPGRYNSPLHF,.,TRBJ1-6,TRBV3-1,.
TGCAGTGCTAGTTCAGGTCTAGCGGGAGCTGTCGGAGGCGGGACCCAGTACTTC,CSASSGLAGAVGGGTQYF,many,TRBJ2-5,TRBV20-1,TRBD2
TGTGCCAGCAGCAAAGGACGGTTACAAGAGACCCAGTACTTC,CASSKGRLQETQYF,many,TRBJ2-5,TRBV13,.
TGTGCCATCAGTGAGCCCGGGAGAGCAAATGGCTACACCTTC,CAISEPGRANGYTF,many,TRBJ1-2,TRBV10-3,.
TGTGCCAGCAGCGCATATGGGACGGTAAATGAAAAACTGTTTTTT,CASSAYGTVNEKLFF,few,TRBJ1-4,TRBV12-3/TRBV12-4,.
TGTGCCAGCAGTGAACAGGGACCGGAGACCCAGTACTTC,CASSEQGPETQYF,.,TRBJ2-5,TRBV2,.
TGTGCCAGCAGTTCCTTAACCCTGGGGACAGGGAGCTATGGCTACACCTTC,CASSSLTLGTGSYGYTF,many,TRBJ1-2,TRBV28,TRBD1
TGTGCCAGCAGTTACTCGACTTCCACGACCGACAGGGACGATACAGATACGCAGTATTTT,CASSYSTSTTDRDDTDTQYF,.,TRBJ2-3,TRBV6-5,TRBD1
TGCAGCGTTGAGCGGATGTTTGGTGAAGCTTTCTTT,CSVERMFGEAFF,many,TRBJ1-1,TRBV29-1,.
TGTGCCAGCTCAGACGCCAATACGCAGTATTTT,CASSDANTQYF,many,TRBJ2-3,TRBV18,.
TGTGCCAGCAGCCAAGAAGCCCCGGGACTAGCTGCCGCCTACGAGCAGTACTTC,CASSQEAPGLAAAYEQYF,many,TRBJ2-7,TRBV3-1,TRBD2
TGTGCCAGCAGCCCCCAGGGGCTAGCGGAGACTAACTCCTACAATGAGCAGTTCTTC,CASSPQGLAETNSYNEQFF,many,TRBJ2-1,TRBV5-5,.
TGTGCCAGTAGTCCCCATCGGACAGAGAACACTGAAGCTTTCTTT,CASSPHRTENTEAFF,many,TRBJ1-1,TRBV19,.
TGTGCCAGCAGTGAATACATTGTGGTCGGTGAAGCTTTCTTT,CASSEYIVVGEAFF,many,TRBJ1-1,TRBV6-1,.
TGTGCCAGCAAATTGTCCGACCGGCATGGCTACACCTTC,CASKLSDRHGYTF,.,TRBJ1-2,TRBV25-1,.
TGTGCCTACCATAGCGGGAGAGGTGAGCAGTTCTTC,CAYHSGRGEQFF,.,TRBJ2-1,TRBV30,TRBD2
TGCGCCAGCAGCTGGGGGAGATCGCCCTCCACTGAAGCTTTCTTT,CASSWGRSPSTEAFF,many,TRBJ1-1,TRBV5-1,.
TGTGCCAGCAGTTTCCAGGGGAGGAACATTCAGTACTTC,CASSFQGRNIQYF,many,TRBJ2-4,TRBV12-3/TRBV12-4,.
TGCAGTGCAAGATCTAGCGGGAGGGGAGGTACGCAGTATTTT,CSARSSGRGGTQYF,many,TRBJ2-3,TRBV20-1,TRBD2
TGTGCCAGCAGGGGGACATTCTCCTACGAGCAGTACTTC,CASRGTFSYEQYF,.,TRBJ2-7,TRBV2,.
TGCAGTGCTAGAGATCTCCTGACAGGGCCTTTCTCTGGAAACACCATATATTTT,CSARDLLTGPFSGNTIYF,few,TRBJ1-3,TRBV20-1,TRBD1
TGTGCCAGTAGTATGGCCGGGCTTCTAGGCGAGCAGTACTTC,CASSMAGLLGEQYF,once,TRBJ2-7,TRBV19,.
TGTGCCAGCAGTTACTCAGGGACAGGGCTAGAGCAGTACTTC,CASSYSGTGLEQYF,.,TRBJ2-7,TRBV6-5,TRBD1
TGTGCCAGCACCCCTTCGGTAGGGGGCATTCTCGCTGAAGCTTTCTTT,CASTPSVGGILAEAFF,many,TRBJ1-1,TRBV13,TRBD1
TGTGCCAGCAGGCCCTACAGGGATGCGGGAGAGACCCAGTACTTC,CASRPYRDAGETQYF,.,TRBJ2-5,TRBV6-1,.
TGTGCCAGCAGCTCAAGGGACAGGGAGAACACCATATATTTT,CASSSRDRENTIYF,.,TRBJ1-3,TRBV7-9,TRBD1
TGCAGCGTTATGATACAAATGAACACTGAAGCTTTCTTT,CSVMIQMNTEAFF,many,TRBJ1-1,TRBV29-1,.